These T cell receptor beta chains were read from a single sample in a study of blood T cells in healthy people across ages. TCRdb analysed the 5' RACE reads with MiXCR anew, one entry per CDR3 protein. In the table there are fewer than 750,000 distinct CDR3 sequences, around 50% of which are singletons. Specimen: blood. Source of these receptors: a woman of 80 years or more in good health. CDR3s include the opening cysteine and the closing phenylalanine or tryptophan. The order of the fields is CDR3 protein, J gene, D gene, V gene, clone size. The D gene is left open where the match is weak. Size is omitted from some rows. Given values are once, few, many or a class for expanded clones.

CASSRTREQFF	TRBJ2-1	TRBD2	TRBV12-3/TRBV12-4	-
CASVQDPTHEQFF	TRBJ2-1	-	TRBV6-5	once
CASKRSRGVSYEQYF	TRBJ2-7	-	TRBV28	-
CASSQLAGGPYNEQFF	TRBJ2-1	TRBD2	TRBV3-1	-
CASSAFTSGSSQETQYF	TRBJ2-5	TRBD2	TRBV6-1	-
CASSPTRDEVSGANVLTF	TRBJ2-6	-	TRBV11-2	few
CASVPGTGSYNEQFF	TRBJ2-1	TRBD1	TRBV12-3/TRBV12-4	few
CASSPPAREQFF	TRBJ2-1	-	TRBV7-9	many
CASSLRINPDTQYF	TRBJ2-3	-	TRBV12-3/TRBV12-4	-
CSARGERGGEGYTF	TRBJ1-2	-	TRBV20-1	-
CASSPAHTEPRTEAFF	TRBJ1-1	-	TRBV27	-
CASSATREGYNEQFF	TRBJ2-1	-	TRBV28	few
CASFRTGLNTEAFF	TRBJ1-1	TRBD1	TRBV5-1	-
CASSQDLRTGSYEQYF	TRBJ2-7	TRBD1	TRBV3-1	-
CSARGQSYNEQFF	TRBJ2-1	-	TRBV20-1	-
CASSQDLLRQAKQYF	TRBJ2-4	-	TRBV14	-
CASSSGGAGELFF	TRBJ2-2	TRBD2	TRBV5-1	-
CSVEDRGLKSEQFF	TRBJ2-1	TRBD1	TRBV29-1	many
CACSDRGAGELFF	TRBJ2-2	TRBD1	TRBV2	-
CASSQGLAGGSSYNEQFF	TRBJ2-1	TRBD2	TRBV4-1	few
CAIRTTGGGETQYF	TRBJ2-5	TRBD1	TRBV10-3	many
CASRGPYPTDTQYF	TRBJ2-3	-	TRBV11-2	many
CATSRDGTNYNEQFF	TRBJ2-1	-	TRBV15	once
CASSSPGTGYQPQHF	TRBJ1-5	TRBD1	TRBV7-2	many
CASSQESLATSGRPNEQFF	TRBJ2-1	TRBD2	TRBV4-1	few
CASSQKGGEGSTDTQYF	TRBJ2-3	TRBD2	TRBV7-6	-
CASRRAGGPNEQFF	TRBJ2-1	TRBD2	TRBV6-5	-
CASSGGRGERGYGYTF	TRBJ1-2	-	TRBV6-6	once
CASSPGGPINQPQHF	TRBJ1-5	-	TRBV18	-
CSATRGGGDTQYF	TRBJ2-3	-	TRBV20-1	-
CASSKLPWDRENNEQFF	TRBJ2-1	TRBD1	TRBV7-2	-
CASSFRTLTGELFF	TRBJ2-2	-	TRBV12-3/TRBV12-4	-